This note documents a single T cell receptor (beta chain) sequence. The RNA input was roughly 0.45 to 1 ug, and it was reverse transcribed with random hexamers. TCRdb redid the calling of the immunoSEQ multiplex PCR reads with MiXCR, one entry per CDR3 protein. The data contain some 150,000 distinct CDR3 sequences, approximately 96% of them singletons. These data are taken from a study of CD8 T cells in Susac syndrome. Background on the study: Over 5 sequenced Susac syndrome patients had clinically active disease, while fewer than 10 were in remission.

V was clipped by 5 bases and J by 3 bases; unmatched bases: 3. This CDR3 has 13 amino acids. CDR1 LNHNV and CDR2 YYDKDF come from the germline V gene (reference sequence). The TCR was taken from a human donor with Susac syndrome. V gene TRBV15 combines with J gene TRBJ2-7, with 8 nucleotides matching TRBD1. The sample taken for sequencing was CD4+ T cells from PBMCs. The DNA of the CDR3 is TGTGCCACCAGCCTCGACAGGGGCTACGAGCAGTACTTC. Its translation: CATSLDRGYEQYF.